The clone carrying this T cell receptor (beta chain) was detected many times. The antigen remains undetermined. The CDR3 regions of TCR beta were amplified from RNA transcripts. Researchers ran a first-round RT-PCR on the TCR CDR3 using the HTBI primer set. Via MiXCR, TCRdb re-called the multiplex PCR reads, giving one row per CDR3 protein. The top ten clones hold roughly 7.3% of a sample with roughly 630,000 distinct CDR3 sequences, 15% to 18% of them seen once. This specimen comes from a study of T cells in Graves' hyperthyroidism and ophthalmopathy. Study as a whole: At the time of initial diagnosis and before any treatment, peripheral blood was collected. Study findings and constraints: The model foresaw ophthalmopathy a median roughly 6 months prior to onset.

CDR1 and CDR2 (germline): DFQATT, SNEGSKA (reference sequence). CDR3 length: 14 amino acids. V lost 2 bases and J lost 1; bases outside the gene matches: 4. Exclusion criteria comprised uncontrolled infection, other autoimmune disease, pregnancy or lactation. The diagnoses drew upon clinical symptoms, serum thyroxine and TRAb, thyroid ultrasound and orbital computed tomography. This chain links TRBV20-1 with TRBJ1-1; TRBD1 matches 7 bases. The sample comprised blood. The TCR sequence derives from a woman aged 25 to 39 with Graves' hyperthyroidism. The CDR3 DNA sequence: TGCAGTGCTAGATGGGACAGTGGGAACACTGAAGCTTTCTTT. Protein: CSARWDSGNTEAFF.